These 32 T cell receptor beta chains share one sample of origin, sequenced in a study of cytotoxic CD8 clonotypes in ibrutinib-treated CLL. Here immunoSEQ multiplex PCR was the method, and the copy in TCRdb shows in-frame clones only, minus some. Of some 200,000 clones detected, roughly 77% appear once; the ten largest clones hold about 6.2%. Sequenced material: PBMCs, taken after 12 months of ibrutinib treatment. The source is a human donor with chronic lymphocytic leukemia.

J is TRBJ2-7 and V is TRBV2, with 9 nucleotides matching TRBD2. CDR1 and CDR2 (germline): SNHLY, FYNNEI. The CDR3 runs to 17 residues. Trimming removed 3 bases from V and 5 bases from J; junction bases left unmatched: 14. CDR3 residues: CASSERGGRALWNEQYF. Here the CDR3 DNA reads TGTGCCAGCAGTGAGAGGGGCGGGAGGGCCCTGTGGAACGAGCAGTACTTC.

The chain couples TRBV19 to TRBJ2-3, with D perhaps TRBD1 (6 bases). Trimming cost V 6 bases and J 3 bases, with 13 bases left between them. Germline V gene sequence: CDR1 LNHDA, CDR2 SQIVND (reference sequence). CDR3 length: 14 residues. The CDR3 loop reads CASRARQETDTQYF. The CDR3 coding sequence is TGTGCCAGTAGGGCCCGACAGGAGACAGATACGCAGTATTTT.

This clone was counted only a few times. The rearrangement links TRBV30 to TRBJ1-1; D is undetermined. V dropped 2 bases and J dropped 3 bases, with 13 bases sitting between them. The length of the CDR3 is 14 residues. The germline CDR1 and CDR2 sequences are GTSNPN and SVGIG (reference sequence). CDR3 bases: TGTGCCTGGAGTTTTGAATTGCCCTACACTGAAGCTTTCTTT. This translates into CAWSFELPYTEAFF.

This chain links TRBV27 with TRBJ1-2; maybe TRBD1 (6 bases). Trimming left V 0 bases short and J 4 bases short, with 12 bases between. Per germline, CDR1 MNHEY and CDR2 SMNVEV (reference sequence). The CDR3 is 15 amino acids. The CDR3 reads CASSLSGGEGYGYTF. The CDR3 DNA follows: TGTGCCAGCAGTTTATCAGGGGGAGAGGGCTATGGCTACACCTTC.

The table lists this clone with a few counts. The chain couples TRBV9 to TRBJ2-2; TRBD2 agrees at 14 bases. The CDR3 covers 16 residues. Trimming at V came to 3 bases and at J to 6 bases, leaving 4 bases not matched to a gene. Germline CDR1 is SGDLS and CDR2 is YYNGEE. CDR3 loop: CASSAGLAGGPGELFF. CDR3 bases: TGTGCCAGCAGCGCCGGACTAGCGGGAGGTCCCGGGGAGCTGTTTTTT.

This sequence joins TRBV15 and TRBJ2-7; TRBD1 matches at 8 bases. V gave up 3 bases and J gave up 5 bases; unmatched junction bases: 6. CDR1 and CDR2 from the germline V gene are LNHNV and YYDKDF (reference sequence). The CDR3 totals 14 residues. The CDR3 here is CATSSRQGRNEQYF. CDR3 DNA: TGTGCCACCAGCAGCCGACAGGGGAGAAACGAGCAGTACTTC.

The chain joins TRBV25-1 to TRBJ2-1, with D hard to call. The CDR3 has 13 residues. Germline V CDR1 and CDR2: MGHDK, SYGVNS. Trimming pared 1 base from V and 9 bases from J, leaving 10 bases between. The chain's CDR3 is CASSEFHASEQFF. The CDR3 DNA follows: TGTGCCAGCAGTGAATTTCATGCCAGTGAGCAGTTCTTC.

This chain links TRBV30 with TRBJ2-3; D possibly corresponds to TRBD2 (6 bases). With 0 bases removed from V and 3 bases from J, the gap between germline ends came to 13 bases. This CDR3 is 15 amino acids long. In germline, CDR1 is GTSNPN, CDR2 SVGIG (reference sequence). The CDR3 region has the DNA TGTGCCTGGAGTGTTGTCGGGGGACGGACAGATACGCAGTATTTT. It encodes CAWSVVGGRTDTQYF. The entire variable domain, with the rest obtained from reference TRBV30 and TRBJ2-3, is as follows: SQTIHQWPATLVQPVGSPLSLECTVEGTSNPNLYWYRQAAGRGLQLLFYSVGIGQISSEVPQNLSASRPQDRQFILSSKKLLLSDSGFYLCAWSVVGGRTDTQYFGPGTRLTVL.

The V call is TRBV12-5, the J call TRBJ1-1; D not certain. The CDR3 consists of 15 residues. Germline V gene sequence: CDR1 LGHNT, CDR2 FRNRAP. Trimming removed 3 bases from V and 5 bases from J, with 16 bases in between. The CDR3 is CASGFGALAGTEAFF. As DNA, the CDR3 is TGTGCTAGTGGTTTCGGCGCACTCGCCGGGACTGAAGCTTTCTTT.

This clone was detected only a few times. For the CDR3, the DNA is TGTGCCAGCAGCTTAGGGAGTGAAGCTTTCTTT. It yields the protein CASSLGSEAFF. The rearrangement links TRBV7-2 to TRBJ1-1, with D unclear. This CDR3 spans 11 amino acids. V was clipped by 1 base and J by 7 bases, with 4 bases between them. Germline loops: CDR1 SGHTA, CDR2 FQGNSA.

A few counts support this clone. This sequence joins TRBV10-1 and TRBJ1-4, with D possibly being TRBD1 (5 bases). Per germline, CDR1 WNHNN and CDR2 SYGVQD (reference sequence). V gave up 4 bases and J gave up 5 bases, with 14 bases separating them. The CDR3 extends over 15 amino acids. The CDR3 is CASSASRNRNEKLFF. The CDR3 DNA reads as TGCGCCAGCAGTGCTTCCCGGAACAGGAATGAAAAACTGTTTTTT.

The rearrangement joins TRBV7-9 to TRBJ2-3, with D unresolved. Trimming stripped 1 base from V and 1 base from J, with 9 bases between. Germline CDR1 reads SEHNR; CDR2 reads FQNEAQ (reference sequence). The CDR3 is made up of 15 amino acids. CDR3 DNA sequence: TGTGCCAGCAGCTTAGAAGGGTGGCGCACAGATACGCAGTATTTT. The encoded protein is CASSLEGWRTDTQYF.

This clone showed up just a few times. V and J are TRBV5-1 and TRBJ2-2; no reliable D call. The V end was cut by 0 bases, the J end by 1 base, with 7 bases between. Germline V gene data show CDR1 as SGHRS and CDR2 as YFSETQ. CDR3 length equals 15 residues. The CDR3 loop is CASSLALGNTGELFF. The CDR3 coding sequence is TGCGCCAGCAGCTTGGCCTTAGGGAACACCGGGGAGCTGTTTTTT. Filled out from reference TRBV5-1 and TRBJ2-2, the complete variable domain reads KAGVTQTPRYLIKTRGQQVTLSCSPISGHRSVSWYQQTPGQGLQFLFEYFSETQRNKGNFPGRFSGRQFSNSRSEMNVSTLELGDSALYLCASSLALGNTGELFFGEGSRLTVL.

A few counts support this clone. V is TRBV5-4 and J is TRBJ2-1; possible D gene TRBD2, 5 bases. Germline V lookup: CDR1 SGHNT, CDR2 YYREEE (reference sequence). The CDR3 is 11 amino acids. Trimming pared 0 bases from V and 11 bases from J, leaving 6 bases between. The CDR3 region is CASSLGEQQFF. DNA of the CDR3: TGTGCCAGCAGCTTGGGGGAGCAGCAGTTCTTC.

The rearrangement links TRBV2 to TRBJ2-7; D is unresolved. The CDR3 totals 11 residues. Looked up from germline, CDR1 is SNHLY and CDR2 is FYNNEI. Trimming took 6 bases from V and 7 from J, leaving 10 bases between them. The CDR3 nucleotides are TGTGCCAGCAGGGTTCTTCGGGAGCAGTACTTC. The encoded protein is CASRVLREQYF.

Only a few counts were recorded for this clone. This sequence joins TRBV4-3 and TRBJ1-5; D is unresolved. Germline-derived CDR1 and CDR2 are LGHNA and YSLEER. V was pared by 2 bases and J by 3 bases, with 5 bases between. This CDR3 is built from 13 residues. CDR3 residues: CASSQMNNQPQHF. CDR3 DNA: TGCGCCAGCAGCCAAATGAACAATCAGCCCCAGCATTTT.

This clone is a singleton in its sample. V and J are TRBV10-1 and TRBJ1-4; 7 bases line up with TRBD1. The CDR3 spans 17 residues. Germline-derived CDR1 and CDR2 are WNHNN and SYGVQD (reference sequence). V shed 3 bases and J 3 bases; nucleotides not matched to a gene: 10. CDR3 DNA sequence: TGCGCCAGCAGTGATTGTGAGGACAGGACAGCTAATGAAAAACTGTTTTTT. Translating gives CASSDCEDRTANEKLFF.

This chain joins TRBV6-5 and TRBJ2-1, with TRBD2 identical over 11 bases. The CDR3 is made up of 14 amino acids. Germline CDR1 and CDR2: MNHEY and SVGAGI. V trimming: 0 bases; J trimming: 13 bases; junction bases outside the gene matches: 5. CDR3 DNA: TGTGCCAGCAGTTACTCGGGACTAGCGGTATCTCAGTTCTTC. Protein sequence: CASSYSGLAVSQFF.

The chain is built from TRBV18 and TRBJ1-2, with TRBD1 matching over 8 bases. V lost 6 bases to trimming and J lost 4 bases; unmatched junction nucleotides: 10. The CDR3 loop spans 15 amino acids. Looked up from germline, CDR1 is KGHSH and CDR2 is LQKENI. The CDR3 reads CASSIGQGRSYGYTF. CDR3 in DNA: TGTGCCAGCTCGATCGGACAGGGACGGAGCTATGGCTACACCTTC.

This clone showed up just a few times. V gene TRBV7-9 combines with J gene TRBJ1-6; D remains ambiguous. Deletions cut 4 bases from V and 10 bases from J, with 11 bases between. The V gene's germline CDR1 is SEHNR and CDR2 FQNEAQ (reference sequence). This CDR3 comprises 13 residues. CDR3 in DNA: TGTGCCAGCAGCTCTTTTGTCGGATCACCCCTCCACTTT. Its translation: CASSSFVGSPLHF.

V usage is TRBV5-6 and J usage is TRBJ2-1; TRBD2 is a possible D gene (5 bases). V was shortened by 4 bases and J by 3 bases, with 11 bases between the two germline ends. Germline assignment: CDR1 SGHDT and CDR2 YYEEEE. The CDR3 loop spans 14 amino acids. The CDR3: CASSLLGFYNEQFF. The CDR3 coding sequence is TGTGCCAGCAGCCTACTAGGTTTCTACAATGAGCAGTTCTTC.

The chain recombines TRBV7-6 with TRBJ1-5; TRBD1 aligns across 7 bases. This CDR3 has 13 amino acids. V dropped 2 bases and J dropped 8; count of bases not matched to a gene: 3. Looked up from germline, CDR1 is SGHVS and CDR2 is FNYEAQ. CDR3: CASSLRGQEPQHF. The CDR3 DNA reads TGTGCCAGCAGCTTAAGGGGGCAGGAGCCCCAGCATTTT.

This chain uses TRBV5-6 with TRBJ1-2, with D possibly TRBD1 on 5 matching bases. From germline, CDR1 is SGHDT and CDR2 YYEEEE. The germline V and J ends were trimmed by 5 bases and 5 bases, with 19 bases remaining between them. The length of the CDR3 is 15 residues. The CDR3 nucleotides are TGTGCCAGCAGACAGGCCGTCGGACGGGGTTATGGCTACACCTTC. It is translated as CASRQAVGRGYGYTF.

The chain recombines TRBV29-1 with TRBJ1-5; no clear D. Germline values: CDR1 SQVTM, CDR2 ANQGSEA. The V and J ends lost 4 bases and 7 bases respectively, with 11 bases between them. This CDR3 is 12 amino acids long. Here the CDR3 DNA reads TGCAGCGTTGGTCCCTCTGGGCAGCCCCAGCATTTT. As protein: CSVGPSGQPQHF.

The chain is built from TRBV7-3 and TRBJ2-5; 7 nucleotides agree with TRBD1. The CDR3 runs to 13 residues. The V segment lost 5 bases and the J segment 5 bases; nucleotides outside the gene matches: 5. Germline assignment: CDR1 SGHTA and CDR2 FQGTGA. The CDR3 region is CASSPGQWETQYF. The CDR3 DNA sequence: TGTGCCAGCAGCCCGGGACAGTGGGAGACCCAGTACTTC.

This clone has only a few counts. This sequence joins TRBV19 and TRBJ1-2, with D possibly being TRBD1 (5 bases). The CDR3 is made up of 16 amino acids. Germline assignment: CDR1 LNHDA and CDR2 SQIVND (reference sequence). With 2 bases removed from V and 2 bases from J, the gap between germline ends came to 15 bases. The CDR3 coding sequence is TGTGCCAGTAGTATATCCTCACGAGGGACGAACTATGGCTACACCTTC. This translates into CASSISSRGTNYGYTF.

J is TRBJ2-7 and V is TRBV29-1; no reliable D call. Deletions cut 0 bases from V and 7 bases from J, with 7 bases between. This CDR3 contains 11 residues. The germline V gene has CDR1 SQVTM and CDR2 ANQGSEA. CDR3: CSVEEEGEQYF. The CDR3 nucleotides are TGCAGCGTTGAAGAAGAAGGGGAGCAGTACTTC.

This clone was seen a few times. This chain links TRBV2 with TRBJ1-5; TRBD1 aligns across 11 bases. V was pared by 5 bases and J by 3 bases, with 3 bases of the junction left unmatched. Germline V gene sequence: CDR1 SNHLY, CDR2 FYNNEI. The CDR3 sequence is 15 residues long. The chain's CDR3 is CASSRTGGTNQPQHF. CDR3 nucleotide sequence: TGTGCCAGCAGTAGGACAGGGGGCACCAATCAGCCCCAGCATTTT.

This chain links TRBV6-5 with TRBJ2-5, with a possible D match to TRBD2 (6 bases). The CDR3 consists of 14 residues. V shed 1 base and J shed 4 bases, with 10 bases lying between them. Germline CDR1 and CDR2: MNHEY and SVGAGI. The CDR3, as DNA: TGTGCCAGCAGTTACTTGGGGGGTGGAGAGACCCAGTACTTC. It encodes CASSYLGGGETQYF.

This clone is a singleton in its sample. The gene calls are TRBV28 and TRBJ1-2, with D unclear. CDR3 length: 13 residues. Trimming took 6 bases from V and 2 from J, leaving 10 bases between them. The germline CDR1 and CDR2 sequences are MDHEN and SYDVKM. CDR3 in amino acids: CASSLTENYGYTF. The CDR3 DNA follows: TGTGCCAGCAGCTTGACGGAGAACTATGGCTACACCTTC.

This clone has only one observation. V usage is TRBV19 and J usage is TRBJ2-7; 7 bases match TRBD1. Germline V CDR1 and CDR2: LNHDA, SQIVND (reference sequence). There are 11 residues in the CDR3. V trimming: 6 bases; J trimming: 9 bases; junction bases outside the gene matches: 5. The CDR3 region is CASSRQGVQYF. The CDR3 DNA sequence: TGTGCCAGTAGCCGACAGGGCGTGCAGTACTTC. The entire variable domain, with the rest obtained from reference TRBV19 and TRBJ2-7, is as follows: DGGITQSPKYLFRKEGQNVTLSCEQNLNHDAMYWYRQDPGQGLRLIYYSQIVNDFQKGDIAEGYSVSREKKESFPLTVTSAQKNPTAFYLCASSRQGVQYFGPGTRLTVT.

J is TRBJ1-4 and V is TRBV30; D is unclear. The germline CDR1 and CDR2 sequences are GTSNPN and SVGIG (reference sequence). V shed 2 bases and J shed 4 bases, with 8 bases lying between them. The CDR3 spans 13 residues. In nucleotides, the CDR3 is TGTGCCTGGAGTAAAGGGCTTAATGAAAAACTGTTTTTT. As protein: CAWSKGLNEKLFF.